These 31 T cell receptor beta chains were all obtained from the same sample, sequenced in a study of T cell clones after liver transplantation (dated by TCRdb to about 2019). The receptor library was made with the immunoSEQ multiplex PCR assay. This immuneACCESS table, as held by TCRdb, lists in-frame sequences with V and J called but not all clones. Of the missing ones, under half trace to an unresolved V gene in checked studies; the others have no known cause. The sample table lists around 75,000 clones, 84% of them with a count of one. 2% to 2.5% of the sample is held by the ten biggest clonotypes. Sample: CD4+ T cells from blood, taken about 50 months after liver transplant. The receptors stem from a human patient who received a liver transplant. Because of the transplant, the T cells may be the graft donor's rather than the patient's own.

The CDR3 DNA sequence: TGTGCCAGCAGTCGTTTGTCCGGGACAGGGGAGACCCAGTACTTC. Translating gives CASSRLSGTGETQYF. This chain connects TRBV14 to TRBJ2-5, with 9 bases matching TRBD1. CDR3 length: 15 amino acids. Germline V gives CDR1 SGHDN, CDR2 FVKESK. The junction had 10 bases not matched to a gene; V was cut back by 6 bases and J by 5 bases.

V and J are TRBV7-3 and TRBJ2-3; D not resolved. The CDR3 spans 15 residues. Trimming shortened V by 4 bases and J by 5 bases, and 16 bases separated the two germline ends. Germline CDR1 SGHTA, CDR2 FQGTGA. The CDR3 reads CASSSTTQLGDTQYF. The DNA for the CDR3 is TGTGCCAGCAGCTCGACGACTCAATTAGGAGATACGCAGTATTTT.

This rearrangement joins TRBV7-3 to TRBJ2-7; a possible D gene is TRBD1 (6 bases). The germline V and J ends were trimmed by 2 bases and 2 bases, with 13 bases remaining between them. The CDR3 runs 15 residues. CDR1 is SGHTA and CDR2 is FQGTGA in the germline V gene. The CDR3 here is CASSLLGAGPYEQYF. CDR3 nucleotides: TGTGCCAGCAGCTTATTGGGGGCAGGCCCCTACGAGCAGTACTTC.

V and J are TRBV6-5 and TRBJ1-1; D might be TRBD1 (5 bases). Germline-derived CDR1 and CDR2 are MNHEY and SVGAGI. The CDR3 covers 12 residues. V shed 6 bases and J shed 1 base, with 6 bases lying between them. DNA for the CDR3: TGTGCCAGCAGAACAGGGAACACTGAAGCTTTCTTT. It yields the protein CASRTGNTEAFF.

Only a few counts were recorded for this clone. The identical CDR3 is also encoded by other nucleotide sequences in the sample. The chain joins TRBV5-1 to TRBJ2-3; tentatively, D is TRBD2 (5 bases). The CDR3 sequence is 12 residues long. Germline V gene sequence: CDR1 SGHRS, CDR2 YFSETQ. V dropped 4 bases and J dropped 3 bases, with 6 bases sitting between them. The CDR3 region is CASSPGTDTQYF. CDR3 DNA: TGCGCCAGCAGCCCGGGGACAGATACGCAGTATTTT.

V and J are TRBV7-3 and TRBJ1-1; D call uncertain. CDR1 SGHTA and CDR2 FQGTGA come from the germline V gene. This CDR3 is built from 13 residues. Trimming left V 1 base short and J 3 bases short, with 6 bases between. CDR3 protein: CASSLNRHTEAFF. DNA of the CDR3: TGTGCCAGCAGCTTAAATCGGCACACTGAAGCTTTCTTT.

The chain uses TRBV7-9 and TRBJ2-3; TRBD2 matches 7 bases. The CDR3 runs 19 residues. Trimming took 1 base from V and 0 from J; bases not matched to a gene: 13. CDR1 SEHNR and CDR2 FQNEAQ come from the germline V gene (reference sequence). The CDR3 loop reads CASSLDMGRASGSTDTQYF. The CDR3 bases are TGTGCCAGCAGCTTAGATATGGGGAGGGCCAGCGGGAGCACAGATACGCAGTATTTT.

This clone is a singleton in its sample. The chain combines TRBV18 with TRBJ2-7; TRBD1 matches at 8 bases. The CDR3 loop spans 14 amino acids. The V segment lost 3 bases and the J segment 5 bases; nucleotides outside the gene matches: 6. Germline CDR1 KGHSH, CDR2 LQKENI. Written as DNA, the CDR3 is TGTGCCAGCTCACCTGCAGGGGGCAGGGACGAGCAGTACTTC. Protein: CASSPAGGRDEQYF.

This clone is a singleton in its sample. The chain recombines TRBV5-4 with TRBJ2-3, with 9 bases aligning to TRBD1. The CDR3 consists of 14 residues. Per the germline V gene, CDR1 is SGHNT and CDR2 is YYREEE (reference sequence). V shed 4 bases, J shed 5 bases, and the junction held 5 bases outside the gene matches. DNA for the CDR3: TGTGCCAGCAGCGTACAGGGGGCGCGAGATACGCAGTATTTT. This gives the protein CASSVQGARDTQYF.

In its sample, this clone ranks as medium-sized. The J gene is TRBJ2-7, the V gene TRBV19; D may be TRBD1 (5 bases). The germline CDR1 and CDR2 sequences are LNHDA and SQIVND (reference sequence). V was cut by 0 bases and J by 6 bases, with 12 bases left in between. The CDR3 loop spans 14 amino acids. DNA of the CDR3: TGTGCCAGTAGTATAGACAGGGCGGTCGGCGAGCAGTACTTC. This encodes CASSIDRAVGEQYF.

On this clone itself: The germline gene is not matched at one end of the junction; a read error may be the cause. This rearrangement joins TRBV29-1 to TRBJ1-2; D is undetermined. The CDR3 is 14 residues long. Germline CDR1 SQVTM, CDR2 ANQGSEA. As DNA, the CDR3 is TGCAGCGTGGAAGATTTCGTTACTAACTATGGCTACACCTTC. Residues: CSVEDFVTNYGYTF.

The chain couples TRBV28 to TRBJ2-2, with TRBD2 identical over 10 bases. This CDR3 has 16 amino acids. The V gene's germline CDR1 is MDHEN and CDR2 SYDVKM. V shed 3 bases, J shed 6 bases, and the junction held 7 bases outside the gene matches. This CDR3 is CASSFLAGGGSGELFF. CDR3 in DNA: TGTGCCAGCAGTTTTTTAGCGGGAGGCGGGTCCGGGGAGCTGTTTTTT. Full variable domain (remainder filled in from reference TRBV28 and TRBJ2-2): DVKVTQSSRYLVKRTGEKVFLECVQDMDHENMFWYRQDPGLGLRLIYFSYDVKMKEKGDIPEGYSVSREKKERFSLILESASTNQTSMYLCASSFLAGGGSGELFFGEGSRLTVL.

V gene TRBV29-1 combines with J gene TRBJ1-2; D is uncertain. Germline lookup yields CDR1 SQVTM and CDR2 ANQGSEA. V lost 4 bases, J lost 2 bases, and 5 bases lay in between. The CDR3 has 11 amino acids. The DNA of the CDR3 is TGCAGCGTTGTGGAAAACTATGGCTACACCTTC. This codes for CSVVENYGYTF.

The chain joins TRBV7-2 to TRBJ2-3, with D unresolved. Trimming removed 5 bases from V and 2 bases from J, with 11 bases in between. This CDR3 contains 14 residues. Germline values: CDR1 SGHTA, CDR2 FQGNSA. CDR3: CASSRDRFTDTQYF. Written as DNA, the CDR3 is TGTGCCAGCAGCCGAGATCGGTTCACAGATACGCAGTATTTT.

The chain is built from TRBV4-2 and TRBJ2-1; D unclear. This CDR3 has 15 residues. V lost 0 bases and J 6 bases, leaving 12 bases between the germline ends. Germline V gene sequence: CDR1 LGHNA, CDR2 YNFKEQ. In nucleotides, the CDR3 is TGTGCCAGCAGCCAAGAAGGACCCACTACCAATGAGCAGTTCTTC. Translating gives CASSQEGPTTNEQFF.

J is TRBJ1-4 and V is TRBV5-4; D possibly corresponds to TRBD1 (5 bases). The V gene's germline CDR1 is SGHNT and CDR2 YYREEE (reference sequence). CDR3 length equals 14 residues. Trimming removed 5 bases at V and 4 bases at J, with 12 bases between. The CDR3, as DNA: TGTGCCAGCAGATCCGGGACGGATAATGAAAAACTGTTTTTT. The encoded protein is CASRSGTDNEKLFF.

This chain uses TRBV4-3 with TRBJ2-3; 7 bases are a match to TRBD2. Germline values: CDR1 LGHNA, CDR2 YSLEER. The CDR3 is 14 amino acids. The ends lost 4 bases at V and 2 bases at J; junction bases unmatched: 3. CDR3 in amino acids: CASSRRDYTDTQYF. The CDR3, as DNA: TGCGCCAGCAGCCGCCGGGACTACACAGATACGCAGTATTTT.

This CDR3 is CASSRERNTGELFF. The CDR3 DNA reads as TGTGCCAGCAGCAGGGAGAGGAACACCGGGGAGCTGTTTTTT. J is TRBJ2-2 and V is TRBV14; D possibly corresponds to TRBD2 (5 bases). Trimming left V 5 bases short and J 1 base short, with 8 bases between. There are 14 residues in the CDR3. Germline CDR1 reads SGHDN; CDR2 reads FVKESK.

V gene TRBV4-2 combines with J gene TRBJ2-2; 8 bases are shared with TRBD2. V shed 1 base and J 3 bases; nucleotides not matched to a gene: 4. The CDR3 sequence is 16 residues long. The germline gives CDR1 LGHNA, CDR2 YNFKEQ. This chain's CDR3 is CASSQGQAGDTGELFF. DNA of the CDR3: TGTGCCAGCAGCCAAGGCCAAGCGGGAGACACCGGGGAGCTGTTTTTT.

The chain joins TRBV18 to TRBJ2-5; a possible D gene is TRBD1 (6 bases). This CDR3 has 14 residues. The V gene's germline CDR1 is KGHSH and CDR2 LQKENI. V shed 6 bases and J shed 5 bases, with 16 bases lying between them. Here the CDR3 reads CASSPTGLRETQYF. CDR3 sequence (DNA): TGTGCCAGCTCCCCTACAGGGCTGCGGGAGACCCAGTACTTC.

The chain uses TRBV5-1 and TRBJ1-3; TRBD1 is a possible D gene (5 bases). Trimming removed 1 base at V and 4 bases at J, with 12 bases between. Per germline, CDR1 SGHRS and CDR2 YFSETQ. The CDR3 has 15 residues. The CDR3 region has the DNA TGCGCCAGCAGCTTGTCGCCCGGGGACGGAAACACCATATATTTT. This translates into CASSLSPGDGNTIYF.

The chain links TRBV28 to TRBJ2-5, with 7 positions matching TRBD2. The CDR3 spans 16 residues. Germline V lookup: CDR1 MDHEN, CDR2 SYDVKM. The junction had 17 bases not matched to a gene; V was cut back by 8 bases and J by 5 bases. CDR3 nucleotide sequence: TGTGCCAGCCGAAGCGGCGGGAGTGGGTTGTGGGAGACCCAGTACTTC. Protein sequence: CASRSGGSGLWETQYF.

V and J are TRBV7-2 and TRBJ1-3; tentative D call: TRBD1 (5 bases). Trimming removed 4 bases at V and 0 bases at J, with 13 bases between. The CDR3 is 16 amino acids. Germline CDR1 is SGHTA and CDR2 is FQGNSA. CDR3 in DNA: TGTGCCAGCAGCTGGGACGGACGGTACTCTGGAAACACCATATATTTT. This sequence encodes CASSWDGRYSGNTIYF.

The chain couples TRBV6-1 to TRBJ2-3; D tentatively reads TRBD1 or TRBD2 (5 bases each). The V end was cut by 8 bases, the J end by 7 bases, with 19 bases between. In germline, CDR1 is MNHNS, CDR2 SASEGT. The CDR3 spans 14 residues. The CDR3 here is CASFGTTPKYTQYF. CDR3 nucleotides: TGTGCCAGCTTTGGGACCACCCCCAAGTATACGCAGTATTTT.

The chain employs TRBV5-4 and TRBJ2-7; perhaps TRBD1 as D (6 bases). This CDR3 has 15 amino acids. Trimming removed 0 bases at V and 6 bases at J, with 16 bases between. The germline gives CDR1 SGHNT, CDR2 YYREEE (reference sequence). For the CDR3, the DNA is TGTGCCAGCAGCTTGGAAGCTAGGGGGATTGTCGAGCAGTACTTC. Its translation: CASSLEARGIVEQYF.

Only a few counts were recorded for this clone. V is TRBV11-2 and J is TRBJ1-1; the D gene is possibly TRBD1 (5 bases). Per germline, CDR1 SGHAT and CDR2 FQNNGV. This CDR3 has 14 residues. With 1 base removed from V and 6 bases from J, the gap between germline ends came to 12 bases. CDR3 nucleotides: TGTGCCAGCAGCTTAGGACAGTGGTCGGCTGAAGCTTTCTTT. Translation: CASSLGQWSAEAFF.

The rearrangement links TRBV15 to TRBJ1-3; no clear D. V lost 3 bases, J lost 0 bases, and 9 bases lay in between. CDR3 length: 15 residues. Germline CDR1 is LNHNV and CDR2 is YYDKDF (reference sequence). CDR3 residues: CATSSDLDSGNTIYF. DNA of the CDR3: TGTGCCACCAGCAGCGACTTAGACTCTGGAAACACCATATATTTT.

The J gene is TRBJ2-7, the V gene TRBV6-5; 7 nucleotides match TRBD2. Germline V lookup: CDR1 MNHEY, CDR2 SVGAGI. Trimming at V came to 5 bases and at J to 8 bases, leaving 3 bases not matched to a gene. This CDR3 has 11 residues. CDR3 protein: CASSSGNQQYF. DNA for the CDR3: TGTGCCAGCAGTAGCGGGAACCAGCAGTACTTC.

This chain links TRBV5-5 with TRBJ1-2; D perhaps matches TRBD1 (5 bases). The CDR3 sequence is 15 residues long. CDR1 is SGHKS, CDR2 YYEKEE, per germline (reference sequence). V dropped 0 bases and J dropped 1 base, with 10 bases sitting between them. The CDR3 DNA reads TGTGCCAGCAGCTTGGGGGCAGGGAATAACTATGGCTACACCTTC. Amino acid sequence: CASSLGAGNNYGYTF.

This clone was recorded only once. This chain links TRBV14 with TRBJ1-5, with D perhaps TRBD1 (6 bases). Per the germline V gene, CDR1 is SGHDN and CDR2 is FVKESK. Trimming removed 6 bases from V and 5 bases from J, with 11 bases in between. The CDR3 runs 13 residues. CDR3 sequence: CASRNRVYQPQHF. Here the CDR3 DNA reads TGTGCCAGCAGGAACAGGGTCTATCAGCCCCAGCATTTT.

Only one count was recorded for this clone. The gene calls are TRBV18 and TRBJ1-4, with no clear D. This CDR3 has 14 residues. V was trimmed by 4 bases and J by 8 bases, leaving 14 bases between them. The germline V gene encodes CDR1 KGHSH and CDR2 LQKENI. Written as DNA, the CDR3 is TGTGCCAGCTCACAAAAAGGAATAGGAGAAAAACTGTTTTTT. This codes for CASSQKGIGEKLFF.